These 32 T cell receptor beta chains were sequenced from one sample in a study of blood T cell repertoires in COVID-19. Produced via immunoSEQ multiplex PCR; TCRdb's table is partial and in-frame only. The sample consists of approximately 97,000 clones, about 86% of them appearing once. Specimen: peripheral blood. These receptors were taken from a man aged 50 to 59 with COVID-19, enrolled during active disease.

This clone has just a few counts. V usage is TRBV14 and J usage is TRBJ1-3; 8 positions match TRBD1. Germline trimming cut 1 base from V and 7 bases from J; bases unmatched to any gene: 9. This CDR3 contains 16 residues. Germline assignment: CDR1 SGHDN and CDR2 FVKESK. DNA of the CDR3: TGTGCCAGCAGCCAAGGGGGACAGGCCTTCGGGAACACCATATATTTT. Protein product: CASSQGGQAFGNTIYF.

The sample holds one count of this clone. This chain uses TRBV28 with TRBJ1-2, with D possibly TRBD1 on 5 matching bases. This CDR3 is built from 15 residues. V was clipped by 6 bases and J by 4 bases, with 18 bases between them. Germline-derived CDR1 and CDR2 are MDHEN and SYDVKM. The CDR3 DNA sequence: TGTGCCAGCAGCCCGACAGCGCCCAATACCTATGGCTACACCTTC. Its translation: CASSPTAPNTYGYTF.

CDR3 sequence (DNA): TGTGCCAGCAGCGACAGGGTAGGTGTTCAGCCCCAGCATTTT. Translating gives CASSDRVGVQPQHF. This rearrangement joins TRBV28 to TRBJ1-5; the match to TRBD1 covers 7 bases. From germline, CDR1 is MDHEN and CDR2 SYDVKM. V was pared by 6 bases and J by 6 bases, with 8 bases of the junction left unmatched. The CDR3 spans 14 residues.

This clone appeared once. The V gene is TRBV4-3, the J gene TRBJ1-3; D not certain. The CDR3 spans 16 residues. Germline V CDR1 and CDR2: LGHNA, YSLEER. V was cut by 0 bases and J by 4 bases, with 13 bases left in between. This CDR3 is CASSQDLPGVGNTIYF. The CDR3, as DNA: TGCGCCAGCAGCCAAGATCTTCCGGGAGTAGGAAACACCATATATTTT.

The chain carries TRBV15 and TRBJ1-3, with unresolved D. The germline V and J ends were trimmed by 0 bases and 0 bases, with 9 bases remaining between them. Germline CDR1 and CDR2: LNHNV and YYDKDF (reference sequence). The CDR3 totals 16 residues. Written as DNA, the CDR3 is TGTGCCACCAGCAGAGATTTTGCGAGCTCTGGAAACACCATATATTTT. This codes for CATSRDFASSGNTIYF. Complete variable domain (other parts from reference TRBV15 and TRBJ1-3): DAMVIQNPRYQVTQFGKPVTLSCSQTLNHNVMYWYQQKSSQAPKLLFHYYDKDFNNEADTPDNFQSRRPNTSFCFLDIRSPGLGDTAMYLCATSRDFASSGNTIYFGEGSWLTVV.

The rearrangement uses TRBV10-3 and TRBJ2-7, with 9 bases matching TRBD2. V trimming: 0 bases; J trimming: 7 bases; junction bases outside the gene matches: 7. The CDR3 is 15 amino acids. Germline V gene sequence: CDR1 ENHRY, CDR2 SYGVKD. CDR3 in amino acids: CAISESAGGSGEQYF. In DNA form, the CDR3 reads TGTGCCATCAGTGAGTCGGCGGGGGGGTCAGGTGAGCAGTACTTC.

The rearrangement links TRBV4-1 to TRBJ2-3; unclear D gene. The CDR3 runs 14 residues. CDR1 is MGHRA, CDR2 YSYEKL, per germline. Trimming pared 0 bases from V and 0 bases from J, leaving 4 bases between. Here the CDR3 DNA reads TGCGCCAGCAGCCAAGAATATAGCACAGATACGCAGTATTTT. Translating gives CASSQEYSTDTQYF.

The chain couples TRBV2 to TRBJ1-2; unclear D gene. V was shortened by 9 bases and J by 4 bases, with 15 bases between the two germline ends. CDR1 is SNHLY, CDR2 FYNNEI, per germline. The CDR3 is 13 amino acids. In DNA, the CDR3 is TGTGCCAGTCGGCGCGGGGTCGCCTATGGCTACACCTTC. As protein: CASRRGVAYGYTF.

The genes are TRBV5-8 and TRBJ1-3, with D possibly matching TRBD1 (6 bases). The CDR3 runs 15 residues. CDR1 is SGHTS and CDR2 is YDEGEE in the germline V gene. Trimming pared 0 bases from V and 0 bases from J, leaving 7 bases between. In DNA form, the CDR3 reads TGTGCCAGCAGCTTGGGAGGGGGCTCTGGAAACACCATATATTTT. Translation: CASSLGGGSGNTIYF. The complete variable domain, with remaining parts taken from reference TRBV5-8 and TRBJ1-3, reads EAGVTQSPTHLIKTRGQQATLRCSPISGHTSVYWYQQALGLGLQFLLWYDEGEERNRGNFPPRFSGRQFPNYSSELNVNALELEDSALYLCASSLGGGSGNTIYFGEGSWLTVV.

The chain uses TRBV12-2 and TRBJ1-4. TRBV12-2 is a pseudogene locus. This CDR3 spans 16 amino acids. The CDR3 coding sequence is TGTGCAAGTCGCTCCCGGAAGGTCAGAGGAGTGGAAAAACTGTTTTTT. The encoded protein is CASRSRKVRGVEKLFF.

For the CDR3, the DNA is TGTGCCAGCACTTCGACAGGCTCAAGGAACGAGCAGTACTTC. It translates to CASTSTGSRNEQYF. This chain uses TRBV2 with TRBJ2-7; tentatively, D is TRBD1 (6 bases). V was trimmed by 7 bases and J by 5 bases, leaving 18 bases between them. The CDR3 spans 14 residues. CDR1 is SNHLY, CDR2 FYNNEI, per germline.

The CDR3 coding sequence is TGCAGCGTTGAAGCTGGCTGGGCTGGGAGGGACGAGCAGTACTTC. Protein product: CSVEAGWAGRDEQYF. This chain connects TRBV29-1 to TRBJ2-7; 7 nucleotides agree with TRBD2. This CDR3 is built from 15 residues. Trimming took 1 base from V and 5 from J; bases not matched to a gene: 11. The germline V gene has CDR1 SQVTM and CDR2 ANQGSEA.

V and J are TRBV9 and TRBJ1-6; D not certain. Germline CDR1 reads SGDLS; CDR2 reads YYNGEE. V was pared by 7 bases and J by 7 bases, with 12 bases between. The CDR3 is made up of 13 amino acids. This CDR3 is CASQPGLNSPLHF. For the CDR3, the DNA is TGTGCCAGCCAACCGGGTCTCAATTCACCCCTCCACTTT.

V is TRBV5-1 and J is TRBJ2-2; D possibly corresponds to TRBD1 (6 bases). The germline V gene encodes CDR1 SGHRS and CDR2 YFSETQ. CDR3 size: 16 residues. Trimming cost V 8 bases and J 5 bases, with 22 bases left between them. Here the CDR3 reads CASRPLGQEPTGELFF. The CDR3 nucleotides are TGCGCCAGTCGCCCCTTGGGACAAGAACCTACCGGGGAGCTGTTTTTT.

This clone appeared a single time. The V call is TRBV4-3, the J call TRBJ1-4; the D gene is possibly TRBD1 (6 bases). Between the trimmed V and J ends, which lost 4 bases and 8 bases, there was a span of 14 bases. This CDR3 region has 14 residues. The germline CDR1 and CDR2 sequences are LGHNA and YSLEER. The CDR3 loop reads CASSPDGGGEKLFF. The CDR3 DNA reads TGCGCCAGCAGCCCTGACGGCGGGGGCGAAAAACTGTTTTTT.

J is TRBJ1-1 and V is TRBV6-5; no definite D call. V lost 2 bases, J lost 1 base, and 11 bases lay in between. Germline CDR1 is MNHEY and CDR2 is SVGAGI. This CDR3 comprises 15 residues. This chain's CDR3 is CASSYTEASNTEAFF. CDR3 bases: TGTGCCAGCAGTTACACGGAGGCGTCGAACACTGAAGCTTTCTTT.

The chain uses TRBV10-1 and TRBJ2-2; D not certain. Deletions cut 5 bases from V and 3 bases from J, with 10 bases between. Germline V gene lookup returns CDR1 WNHNN and CDR2 SYGVQD (reference sequence). The CDR3 loop spans 14 amino acids. CDR3 nucleotides: TGCGCCAGCAGTCGGAGCCGGGACACCGGGGAGCTGTTTTTT. Its protein is CASSRSRDTGELFF.

The rearrangement uses TRBV28 and TRBJ1-6, with TRBD1 matching over 8 bases. Germline CDR1 is MDHEN and CDR2 is SYDVKM. There are 14 residues in the CDR3. After removal of 6 bases from V and 9 bases from J, the junction contained 7 bases not matched to a gene. CDR3 DNA sequence: TGTGCCAGCAGCCTTGAGACAGGGGCTTCACCCCTCCACTTT. This codes for CASSLETGASPLHF.

V is TRBV13 and J is TRBJ1-1; TRBD1 might be the D (6 bases). V shed 5 bases and J shed 7 bases, with 14 bases lying between them. The CDR3 loop spans 13 amino acids. The germline gives CDR1 PRHDT, CDR2 FYEKMQ (reference sequence). The CDR3 DNA is TGTGCCAGCAGCCAACCCGTCAGGGGTGAAGCTTTCTTT. It yields the protein CASSQPVRGEAFF. Together with reference TRBV13 and TRBJ1-1, the CDR3 gives the full variable domain: AAGVIQSPRHLIKEKRETATLKCYPIPRHDTVYWYQQGPGQDPQFLISFYEKMQSDKGSIPDRFSAQQFSDYHSELNMSSLELGDSALYFCASSQPVRGEAFFGQGTRLTVV.

This chain connects TRBV4-1 to TRBJ2-2, with D possibly being TRBD2 (5 bases). The V gene lost 0 bases and the J gene lost 2 bases, with 7 bases spanning the gap. This CDR3 comprises 15 residues. In germline, CDR1 is MGHRA, CDR2 YSYEKL. CDR3 sequence: CASSQETTNTGELFF. Written as DNA, the CDR3 is TGCGCCAGCAGCCAAGAGACTACCAACACCGGGGAGCTGTTTTTT.

CDR3 nucleotide sequence: TGTGCCAGCAGCAAAAATCAGGAAAAACTGTTTTTT. Protein: CASSKNQEKLFF. The chain carries TRBV7-9 and TRBJ1-4, with no clear D. V gave up 5 bases and J gave up 8 bases, with 9 bases separating them. Germline loops: CDR1 SEHNR, CDR2 FQNEAQ (reference sequence). This CDR3 region has 12 residues.

The rearrangement links TRBV28 to TRBJ2-1; tentatively, D is TRBD2 (6 bases). CDR1 and CDR2 (germline): MDHEN, SYDVKM. This CDR3 spans 12 amino acids. Deletions cut 6 bases from V and 8 bases from J, with 11 bases between. The CDR3 bases are TGTGCCAGCAGCCTAGCGTGGGATGAGCAGTTCTTC. Translating it yields CASSLAWDEQFF.

This clone has just one count. The J gene is TRBJ1-1, the V gene TRBV4-3; 8 nucleotides align to TRBD1. In germline, CDR1 is LGHNA, CDR2 YSLEER. J gave up 1 base and V 4 bases, and 5 bases lay outside the gene matches. This CDR3 contains 15 residues. This CDR3 is CASSPRTGTNTEAFF. CDR3 sequence (DNA): TGCGCCAGCAGCCCCCGGACAGGGACGAACACTGAAGCTTTCTTT.

This rearrangement joins TRBV2 to TRBJ1-3; D is ambiguous. Between the trimmed V and J ends, which lost 3 bases and 8 bases, there was a span of 8 bases. The CDR3 spans 12 residues. Per germline, CDR1 SNHLY and CDR2 FYNNEI. DNA of the CDR3: TGTGCCAGCAGTGAGAATAGCTACACCATATATTTT. Its translation is CASSENSYTIYF.

The V and J genes are TRBV5-4 and TRBJ1-5; the match to TRBD1 covers 7 bases. The CDR3 length is 16 residues. The V gene's germline CDR1 is SGHNT and CDR2 YYREEE (reference sequence). J lost 7 bases, V lost 6 bases, and 16 bases had no gene match. The CDR3 sequence: CASTATGKYDGQPQHF. CDR3 sequence (DNA): TGTGCCAGCACCGCGACAGGGAAGTATGATGGCCAGCCCCAGCATTTT.

The rearrangement uses TRBV19 and TRBJ1-5, with TRBD1 identical over 9 bases. After removal of 5 bases from V and 5 bases from J, the junction contained 7 bases not matched to a gene. The CDR3 is 15 residues long. CDR1 is LNHDA, CDR2 SQIVND, per germline (reference sequence). DNA of the CDR3: TGTGCCAGTAGTCCAAGGACAGGGGCGGATCAGCCCCAGCATTTT. As protein: CASSPRTGADQPQHF. Combining the CDR3 with reference TRBV19 and TRBJ1-5 gives the whole variable domain DGGITQSPKYLFRKEGQNVTLSCEQNLNHDAMYWYRQDPGQGLRLIYYSQIVNDFQKGDIAEGYSVSREKKESFPLTVTSAQKNPTAFYLCASSPRTGADQPQHFGDGTRLSIL.

As DNA, the CDR3 is TGTGCCAGCAGCCAAGGGGCCGGCTACACCTTC. Translating gives CASSQGAGYTF. The genes are TRBV3-1 (or the pseudogene TRBV3-2) and TRBJ1-2; no reliable D call. The CDR3 has 11 amino acids. Germline-derived CDR1 and CDR2 are LGHDT and YNNKEL (reference sequence). Trimming pared 1 base from V and 8 bases from J, leaving 5 bases between.

The V gene is TRBV11-2, the J gene TRBJ2-2; a possible D gene is TRBD1 (6 bases). The CDR3 runs 19 residues. V lost 6 bases and J lost 1, with 24 bases in between. Germline lookup yields CDR1 SGHAT and CDR2 FQNNGV. CDR3 bases: TGTGCCAGCAGACCTCGCCGGGACACAATCCGAGGGAACACCGGGGAGCTGTTTTTT. It is translated as CASRPRRDTIRGNTGELFF.

The rearrangement joins TRBV9 to TRBJ2-7, with 9 bases aligning to TRBD1. Germline lookup yields CDR1 SGDLS and CDR2 YYNGEE. Losses at the gene ends were 3 bases for V and 3 bases for J; bases not matched to a gene: 4. The CDR3 covers 14 residues. This CDR3 is CASSGTGGVYEQYF. The CDR3 DNA reads as TGTGCCAGCAGCGGAACAGGGGGCGTCTACGAGCAGTACTTC.

The chain's CDR3 is CASSYSPDTEAFF. The CDR3 nucleotides read TGTGCCAGCAGCTACAGTCCGGACACTGAAGCTTTCTTT. The rearrangement links TRBV5-5 to TRBJ1-1; no reliable D call. The ends were cut back, 3 bases at V and 3 bases at J, with 9 bases in the middle. Looked up from germline, CDR1 is SGHKS and CDR2 is YYEKEE (reference sequence). The CDR3 covers 13 residues.

The V gene is TRBV11-2, the J gene TRBJ1-5, with TRBD1 as a possible D gene (5 bases). Trimming cost V 2 bases and J 7 bases, with 12 bases left between them. CDR3 length equals 14 residues. Germline-derived CDR1 and CDR2 are SGHAT and FQNNGV. The CDR3, as DNA: TGTGCCAGCAGCTTACAGGGAGGTCGACAGCCCCAGCATTTT. This sequence encodes CASSLQGGRQPQHF. Full variable domain (rest looked up from reference TRBV11-2 and TRBJ1-5): EAGVAQSPRYKIIEKRQSVAFWCNPISGHATLYWYQQILGQGPKLLIQFQNNGVVDDSQLPKDRFSAERLKGVDSTLKIQPAKLEDSAVYLCASSLQGGRQPQHFGDGTRLSIL.

This clone was counted between two and nine times. The genes are TRBV7-2 and TRBJ2-2; a weak D match, TRBD2 (7 bases). V dropped 5 bases and J dropped 3 bases, with 16 bases sitting between them. The CDR3 consists of 16 residues. The germline V gene has CDR1 SGHTA and CDR2 FQGNSA. CDR3 DNA sequence: TGTGCCAGCAGCCGCGACGGGGGGCCGCACACCGGGGAGCTGTTTTTT. This encodes CASSRDGGPHTGELFF.